Below, one T cell receptor (beta chain) is given with its context. The sample originates from a study of blood T cell repertoires in COVID-19. Repertoires were generated with immunoSEQ multiplex PCR, while TCRdb's copy carries only in-frame clones and drops some. The sample includes under 200,000 clones, around 77% seen only once; the top ten take 6.5%. The germline CDR1 and CDR2 sequences are LGHNA and YNFKEQ. This CDR3 has 15 amino acids. Deletions cut 6 bases from V and 3 bases from J, with 17 bases between. This receptor was obtained from a man between 65 and 85 years old with active or convalescent COVID-19. The specimen sequenced was peripheral blood. This chain connects TRBV4-2 to TRBJ1-2; tentatively, D is TRBD1 (6 bases). The CDR3 sequence is CASRPDRQVYYGYTF. The CDR3 DNA follows: TGTGCCAGCAGACCCGACAGGCAGGTGTACTATGGCTACACCTTC.